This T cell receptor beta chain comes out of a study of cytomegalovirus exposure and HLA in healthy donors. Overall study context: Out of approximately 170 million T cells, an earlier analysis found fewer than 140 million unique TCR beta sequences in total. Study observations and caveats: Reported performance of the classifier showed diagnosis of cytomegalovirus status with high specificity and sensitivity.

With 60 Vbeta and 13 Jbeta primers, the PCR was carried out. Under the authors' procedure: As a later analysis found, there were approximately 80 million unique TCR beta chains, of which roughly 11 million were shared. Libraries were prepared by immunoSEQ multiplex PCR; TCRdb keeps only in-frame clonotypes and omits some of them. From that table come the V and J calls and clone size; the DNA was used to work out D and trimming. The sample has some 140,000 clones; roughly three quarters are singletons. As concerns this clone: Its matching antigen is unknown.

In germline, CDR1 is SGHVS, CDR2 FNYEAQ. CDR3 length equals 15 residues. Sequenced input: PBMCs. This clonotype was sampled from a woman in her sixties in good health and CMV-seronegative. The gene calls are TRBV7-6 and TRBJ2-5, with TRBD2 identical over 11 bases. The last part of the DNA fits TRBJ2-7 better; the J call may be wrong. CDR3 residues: CASSLSASGGSEQYF. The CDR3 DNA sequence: TGTGCCAGCAGCTTATCGGCTAGCGGGGGGTCCGAGCAGTACTTC.